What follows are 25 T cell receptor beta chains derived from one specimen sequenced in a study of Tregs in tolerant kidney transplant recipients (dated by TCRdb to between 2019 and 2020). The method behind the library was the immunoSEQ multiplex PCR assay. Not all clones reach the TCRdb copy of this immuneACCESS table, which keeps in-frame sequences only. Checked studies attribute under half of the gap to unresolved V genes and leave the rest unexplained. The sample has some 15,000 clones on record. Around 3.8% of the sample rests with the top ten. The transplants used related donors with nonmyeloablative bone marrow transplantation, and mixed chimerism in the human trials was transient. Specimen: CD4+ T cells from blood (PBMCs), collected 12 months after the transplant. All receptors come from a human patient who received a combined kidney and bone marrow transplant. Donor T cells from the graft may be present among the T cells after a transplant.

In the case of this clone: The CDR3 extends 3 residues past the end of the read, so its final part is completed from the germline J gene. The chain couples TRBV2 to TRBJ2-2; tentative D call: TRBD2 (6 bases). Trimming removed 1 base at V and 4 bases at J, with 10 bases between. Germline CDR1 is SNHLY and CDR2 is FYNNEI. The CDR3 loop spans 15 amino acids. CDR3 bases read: TGTGCCAGCAGTGAAGGGAGGAGGGGCACCGGGGAG. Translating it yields CASSEGRRGTGE. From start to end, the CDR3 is CASSEGRRGTGELFF.

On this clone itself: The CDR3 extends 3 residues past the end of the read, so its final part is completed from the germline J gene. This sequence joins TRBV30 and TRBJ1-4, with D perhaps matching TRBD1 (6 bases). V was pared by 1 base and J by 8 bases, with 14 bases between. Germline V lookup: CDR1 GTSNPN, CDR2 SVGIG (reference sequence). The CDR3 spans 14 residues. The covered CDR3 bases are TGTGCCTGGAGTGCGGCAGGGGTAGGAGAAAAA. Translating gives CAWSAAGVGEK. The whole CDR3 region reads CAWSAAGVGEKLFF.

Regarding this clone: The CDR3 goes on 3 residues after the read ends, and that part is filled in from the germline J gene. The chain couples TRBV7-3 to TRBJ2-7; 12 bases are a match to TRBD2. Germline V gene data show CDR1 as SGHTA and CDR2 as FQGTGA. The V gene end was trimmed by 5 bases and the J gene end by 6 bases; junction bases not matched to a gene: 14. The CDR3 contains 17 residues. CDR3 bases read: TGTGCCAGCAGCCCCTCCCCGGGACTAGCGGGCGTCTCCGAG. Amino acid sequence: CASSPSPGLAGVSE. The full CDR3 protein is CASSPSPGLAGVSEQYF.

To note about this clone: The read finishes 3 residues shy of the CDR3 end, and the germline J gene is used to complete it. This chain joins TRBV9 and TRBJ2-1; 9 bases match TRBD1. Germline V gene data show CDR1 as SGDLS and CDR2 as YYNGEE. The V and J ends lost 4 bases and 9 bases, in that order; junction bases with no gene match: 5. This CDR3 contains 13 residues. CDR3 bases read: TGTGCCAGCAGCAACACAGGGGGCGGTGAG. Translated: CASSNTGGGE. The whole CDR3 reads CASSNTGGGEQFF.

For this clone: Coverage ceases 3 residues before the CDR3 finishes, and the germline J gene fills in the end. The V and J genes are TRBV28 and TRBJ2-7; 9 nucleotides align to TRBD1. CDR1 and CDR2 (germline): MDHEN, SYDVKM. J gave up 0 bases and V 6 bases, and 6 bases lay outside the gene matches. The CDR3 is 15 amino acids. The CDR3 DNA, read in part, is TGTGCCAGCAGGGACTCGACAGGGGGCTCCTACGAG. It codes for CASRDSTGGSYE. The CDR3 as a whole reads CASRDSTGGSYEQYF.

The part of the CDR3 DNA that was read is TGTGCCAGTAGTACCCGACTAGACACAGATACG. This encodes CASSTRLDTDT. The entire CDR3 protein is CASSTRLDTDTQYF. This rearrangement joins TRBV19 to TRBJ2-3; possible D gene TRBD2, 6 bases. The missing CDR3 end, 3 residues past where the read stops, is filled in from the germline J gene. Trimming took off 4 bases at V and 2 bases at J, with 10 bases between the two ends. The CDR3 covers 14 residues. Germline CDR1 LNHDA, CDR2 SQIVND (reference sequence).

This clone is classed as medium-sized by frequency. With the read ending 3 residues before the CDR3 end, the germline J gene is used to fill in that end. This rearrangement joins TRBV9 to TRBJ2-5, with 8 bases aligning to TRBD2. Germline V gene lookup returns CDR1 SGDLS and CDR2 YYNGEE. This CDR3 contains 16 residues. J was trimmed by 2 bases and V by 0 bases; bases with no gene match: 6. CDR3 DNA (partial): TGTGCCAGCAGCGTAGGGGGTAGCGGGGCACAAGAGACC. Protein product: CASSVGGSGAQET. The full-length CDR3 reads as CASSVGGSGAQETQYF.

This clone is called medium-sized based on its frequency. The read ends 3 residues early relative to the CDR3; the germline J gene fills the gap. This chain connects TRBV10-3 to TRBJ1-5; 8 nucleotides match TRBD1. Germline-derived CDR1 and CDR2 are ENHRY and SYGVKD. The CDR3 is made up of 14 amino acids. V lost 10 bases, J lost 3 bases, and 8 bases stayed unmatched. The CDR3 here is CATGQETINQPQHF. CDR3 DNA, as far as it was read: TGTGCCACGGGACAGGAGACAATCAATCAGCCC.

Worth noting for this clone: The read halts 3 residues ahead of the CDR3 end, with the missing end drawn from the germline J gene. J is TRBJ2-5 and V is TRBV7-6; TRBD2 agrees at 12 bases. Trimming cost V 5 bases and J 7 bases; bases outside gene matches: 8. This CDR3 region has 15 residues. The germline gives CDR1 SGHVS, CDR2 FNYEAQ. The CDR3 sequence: CASSTRLAGDGTQYF. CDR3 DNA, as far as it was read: TGTGCCAGCAGCACAAGACTAGCGGGAGACGGGACC.

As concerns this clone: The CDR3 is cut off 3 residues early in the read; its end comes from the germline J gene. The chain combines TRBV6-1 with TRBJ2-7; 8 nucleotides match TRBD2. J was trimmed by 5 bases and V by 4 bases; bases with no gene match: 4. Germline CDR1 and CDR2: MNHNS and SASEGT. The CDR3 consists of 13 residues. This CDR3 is CASSGGGRDEQYF. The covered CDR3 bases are TGTGCCAGCAGTGGCGGGGGGAGGGACGAG.

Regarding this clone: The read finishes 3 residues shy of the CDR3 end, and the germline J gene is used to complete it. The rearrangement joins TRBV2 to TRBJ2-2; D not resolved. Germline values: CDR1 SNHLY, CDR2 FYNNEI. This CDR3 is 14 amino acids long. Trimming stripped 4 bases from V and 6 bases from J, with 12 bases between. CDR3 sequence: CASSARLKAGELFF. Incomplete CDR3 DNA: TGTGCCAGCAGTGCAAGGCTCAAGGCCGGGGAG.

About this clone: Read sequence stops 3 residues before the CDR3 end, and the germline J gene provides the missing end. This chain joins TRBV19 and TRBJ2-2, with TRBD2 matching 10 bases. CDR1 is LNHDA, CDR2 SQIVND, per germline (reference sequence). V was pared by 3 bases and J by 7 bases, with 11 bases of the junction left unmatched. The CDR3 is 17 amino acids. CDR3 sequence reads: CASSMSGRAGGGGELFF. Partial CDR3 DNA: TGTGCCAGTAGTATGAGCGGGAGGGCCGGTGGAGGCGGGGAG. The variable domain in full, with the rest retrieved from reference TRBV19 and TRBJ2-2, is DGGITQSPKYLFRKEGQNVTLSCEQNLNHDAMYWYRQDPGQGLRLIYYSQIVNDFQKGDIAEGYSVSREKKESFPLTVTSAQKNPTAFYLCASSMSGRAGGGGELFFGEGSRLTVL.

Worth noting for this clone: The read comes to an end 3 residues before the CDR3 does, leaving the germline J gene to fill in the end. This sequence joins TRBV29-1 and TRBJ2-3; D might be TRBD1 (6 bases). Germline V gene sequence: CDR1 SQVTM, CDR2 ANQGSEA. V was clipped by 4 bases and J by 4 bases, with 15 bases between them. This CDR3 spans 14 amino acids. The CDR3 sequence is CSVGAQGTSDTQYF. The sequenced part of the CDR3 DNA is TGCAGCGTTGGGGCCCAGGGGACCTCAGATACG.

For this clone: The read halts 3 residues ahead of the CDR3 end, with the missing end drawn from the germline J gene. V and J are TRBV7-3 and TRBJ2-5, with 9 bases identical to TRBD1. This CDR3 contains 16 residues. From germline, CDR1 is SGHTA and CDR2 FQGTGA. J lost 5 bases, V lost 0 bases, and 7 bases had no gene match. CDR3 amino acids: CASSLTSQGAGETQYF. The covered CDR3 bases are TGTGCCAGCAGCTTAACGTCACAGGGGGCTGGGGAGACC. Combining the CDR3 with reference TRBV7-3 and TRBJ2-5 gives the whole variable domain GAGVSQTPSNKVTEKGKYVELRCDPISGHTALYWYRQSLGQGPEFLIYFQGTGAADDSGLPNDRFFAVRPEGSVSTLKIQRTERGDSAVYLCASSLTSQGAGETQYFGPGTRLLVL.

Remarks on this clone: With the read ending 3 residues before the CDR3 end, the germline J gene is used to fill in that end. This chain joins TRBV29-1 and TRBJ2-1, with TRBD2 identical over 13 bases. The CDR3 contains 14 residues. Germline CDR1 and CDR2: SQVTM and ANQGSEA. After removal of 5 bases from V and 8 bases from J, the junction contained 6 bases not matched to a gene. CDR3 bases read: TGCAGCGTTTCCGGGACTAGCGGGATCGATGAG. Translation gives CSVSGTSGIDE. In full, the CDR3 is CSVSGTSGIDEQFF.

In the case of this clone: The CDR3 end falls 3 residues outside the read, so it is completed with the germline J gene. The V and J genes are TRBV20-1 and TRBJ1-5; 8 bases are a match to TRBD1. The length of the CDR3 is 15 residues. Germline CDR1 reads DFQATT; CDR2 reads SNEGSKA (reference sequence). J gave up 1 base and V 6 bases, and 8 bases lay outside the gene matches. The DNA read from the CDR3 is TGCAGTGCCAGGACAGGGTCGGGCAGCAATCAGCCC. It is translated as CSARTGSGSNQP. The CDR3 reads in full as CSARTGSGSNQPQHF.

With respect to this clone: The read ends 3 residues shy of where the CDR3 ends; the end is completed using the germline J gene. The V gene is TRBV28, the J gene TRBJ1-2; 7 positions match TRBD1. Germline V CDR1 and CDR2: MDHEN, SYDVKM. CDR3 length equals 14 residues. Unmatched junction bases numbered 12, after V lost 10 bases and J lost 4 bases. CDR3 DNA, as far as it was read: TGTGCCATCAGGGTAGGGGGCGCTGGCTATGGC. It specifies CAIRVGGAGYG. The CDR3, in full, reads CAIRVGGAGYGYTF.

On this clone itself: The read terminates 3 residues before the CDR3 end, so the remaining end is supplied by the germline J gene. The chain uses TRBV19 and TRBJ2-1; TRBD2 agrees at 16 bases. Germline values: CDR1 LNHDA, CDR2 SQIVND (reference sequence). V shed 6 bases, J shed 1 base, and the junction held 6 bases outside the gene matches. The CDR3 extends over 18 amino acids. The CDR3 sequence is CASRGLAGGPGSYNEQFF. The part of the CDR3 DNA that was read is TGTGCCAGTAGGGGACTAGCGGGAGGGCCGGGGTCCTACAATGAG.

The covered CDR3 bases are TGCGCCAGCAGCTCCCTGACTAGCGGGGCCGGGGAG. This gives the protein CASSSLTSGAGE. The CDR3 as a whole reads CASSSLTSGAGELFF. V gene TRBV5-1 combines with J gene TRBJ2-2; 11 positions agree with TRBD2. Read coverage stops 3 residues before the CDR3 terminus; the germline J gene supplies the remainder. The trim removed 3 bases at V and 6 bases at J, leaving 4 bases unmatched. Germline CDR1 is SGHRS and CDR2 is YFSETQ. There are 15 residues in the CDR3.

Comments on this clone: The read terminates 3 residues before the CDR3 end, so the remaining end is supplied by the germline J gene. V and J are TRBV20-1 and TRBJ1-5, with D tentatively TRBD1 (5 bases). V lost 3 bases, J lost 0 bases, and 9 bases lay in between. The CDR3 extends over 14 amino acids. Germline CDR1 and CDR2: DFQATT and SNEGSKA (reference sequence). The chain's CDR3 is CSARGGDSNQPQHF. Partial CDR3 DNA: TGCAGTGCTAGGGGGGGGGATAGCAATCAGCCC.

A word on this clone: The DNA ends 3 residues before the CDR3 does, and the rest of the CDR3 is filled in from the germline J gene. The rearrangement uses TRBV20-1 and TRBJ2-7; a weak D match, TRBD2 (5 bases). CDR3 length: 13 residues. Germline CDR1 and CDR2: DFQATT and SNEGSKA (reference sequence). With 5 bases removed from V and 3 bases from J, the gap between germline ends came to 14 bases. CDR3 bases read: TGCAGTGCTCCCGGGGTGGTGGACTACGAG. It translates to CSAPGVVDYE. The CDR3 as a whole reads CSAPGVVDYEQYF.

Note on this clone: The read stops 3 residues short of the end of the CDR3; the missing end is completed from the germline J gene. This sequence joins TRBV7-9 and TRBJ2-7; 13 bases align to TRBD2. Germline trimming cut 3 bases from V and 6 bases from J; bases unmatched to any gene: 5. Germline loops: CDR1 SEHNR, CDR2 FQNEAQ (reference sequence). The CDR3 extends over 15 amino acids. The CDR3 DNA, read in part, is TGTGCCAGCAGCTTCGCCGGGACTAGCGGGACCGAG. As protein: CASSFAGTSGTE. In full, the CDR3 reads CASSFAGTSGTEQYF. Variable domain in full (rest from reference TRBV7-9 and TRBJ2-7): DTGVSQNPRHKITKRGQNVTFRCDPISEHNRLYWYRQTLGQGPEFLTYFQNEAQLEKSRLLSDRFSAERPKGSFSTLEIQRTEQGDSAMYLCASSFAGTSGTEQYFGPGTRLTVT.

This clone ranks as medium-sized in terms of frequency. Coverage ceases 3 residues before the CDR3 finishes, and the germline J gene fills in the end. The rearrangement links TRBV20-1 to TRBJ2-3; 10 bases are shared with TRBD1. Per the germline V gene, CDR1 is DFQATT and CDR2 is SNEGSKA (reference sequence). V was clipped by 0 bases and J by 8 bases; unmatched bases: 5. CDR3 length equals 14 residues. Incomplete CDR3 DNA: TGCAGTGCTAGAGATACGGGACAGGGGAGTACG. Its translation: CSARDTGQGST. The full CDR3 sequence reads CSARDTGQGSTQYF.

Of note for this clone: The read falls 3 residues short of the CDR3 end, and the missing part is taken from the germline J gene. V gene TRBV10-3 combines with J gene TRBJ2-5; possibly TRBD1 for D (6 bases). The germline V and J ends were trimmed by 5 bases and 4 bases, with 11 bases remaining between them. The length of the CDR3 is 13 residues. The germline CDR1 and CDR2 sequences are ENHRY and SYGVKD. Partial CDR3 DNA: TGTGCCATCAGTTTCAGGGGTGGAGAGACC. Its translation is CAISFRGGET. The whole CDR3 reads CAISFRGGETQYF.

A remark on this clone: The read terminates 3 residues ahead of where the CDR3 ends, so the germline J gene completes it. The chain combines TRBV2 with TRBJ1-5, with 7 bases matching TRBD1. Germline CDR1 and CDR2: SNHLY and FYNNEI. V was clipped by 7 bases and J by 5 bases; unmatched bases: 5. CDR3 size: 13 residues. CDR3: CASKRQGDQPQHF. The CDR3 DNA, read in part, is TGTGCCAGCAAGAGACAGGGAGATCAGCCC.